The sequence of this T cell receptor beta chain was determined in a study of T cells in Graves' hyperthyroidism and ophthalmopathy (dated by TCRdb to the late 2010s). In the study overall: Peripheral blood was sampled at the time of initial diagnosis, prior to any treatment. A discovery cohort of 95 to 100 patients, roughly 43 with Graves' ophthalmopathy and roughly 59 with stable Graves' hyperthyroidism, was used to find distinguishing TCR V-J signatures. Whether ophthalmopathy could be predicted prospectively was tested in an independent validation cohort made up of 18 to 20 hyperthyroidism patients plus 17 patients who later progressed to ophthalmopathy. The approximately 100 discovery patients were divided at random into training and test sets in a 7:3 ratio. Thyroid tissue and blood T-cell repertoires from more than 5 Graves' hyperthyroidism patients were also compared in the study. Once sampling was done, hyperthyroidism patients were given methimazole at a starting dose of 30 mg daily, whereas ophthalmopathy patients were given high-dose intravenous methylprednisolone. According to the paper, TCR Vbeta CDR3 sequencing was carried out on 135 peripheral blood samples, which came from about 45 ophthalmopathy, 80 or so hyperthyroidism and around 17 progressor patients.

CDR1 and CDR2 (ENHRY, SYGVKD) derive from the germline V gene. From cysteine to phenylalanine, the CDR3 is 17 amino acids long. Only the CDR3 portion is preserved as DNA: 51 bases, with reading frame beginning at the first base. V gives up 8 bases and J gives up 3 bases, and the segment between their germline ends measures 22 bases. Paper-wide results and their limitations: In validation, the model predicted progression to ophthalmopathy a median of about 6 months before onset, with approximately 70% sensitivity and just under 75% specificity. Most expanded thyroid clonotypes (frequency above 0.001) were also found in blood, which suggests that blood repertoires may mirror thyroid immune responses. Ophthalmopathy was separated from stable hyperthyroidism by a 13 V-J signature model, with 85% to 90% sensitivity and just over 81% specificity obtained in cross-validation and 80%/75% obtained in testing. Sample size was not statistically predetermined, and blinding of investigators to group allocation was not performed.

This clonotype was counted ten times or more. The antigen it binds to is not known. Base qualities were left out, and no much larger clone turns up one base away. A patient counted as having stable Graves' hyperthyroidism if no progression to ophthalmopathy occurred over 18 months of follow-up. Hyperthyroidism patients were newly diagnosed, with disease duration under 2 months, and aged 18 to 65 years. The study excluded patients with uncontrolled infections, other autoimmune diseases, pregnancy or lactation. Diagnoses were established on the basis of clinical symptoms, serum thyroxine and TRAb, thyroid ultrasound, and orbital computed tomography. PBMCs were isolated from about 9 ml of fresh peripheral blood by Ficoll-Paque density gradient centrifugation. Total RNA was extracted using Trizol reagent, and RNA quality was assessed on an Agilent 2100 Bioanalyzer. The TCR beta CDR3 regions were amplified from RNA transcripts. For the first round of RT-PCR on the TCR CDR3, the HTBI primer set was used together with the Qiagen OneStep RT-PCR kit. The libraries were constructed in a second round of multiplex PCR and then size-selected and purified. Paired-end sequencing of the libraries was performed with 100 bp reads on an Illumina HiSeq2000. On the authors' methods: SOAPnuke was used to process the raw data, removing reads that contained adapters or uncalled bases, had a mean Phred below 15, or lacked an exact match to the constant primer or identifier. High-quality paired reads were merged with COPE v1.2.5, and unique nucleotide sequences were defined as clonotypes. MiTCR v1.1 was used to align the clonotypes against IMGT TRBV, TRBD and TRBJ reference segments. The analysis was restricted to V-J combinations with a frequency above 0.0001, which together covered 98% to 99.2% of the repertoires. A TCS score was defined as the ratio of F50 (clonal expansion) to E x V (chaos), with BLOSUM62-based TCRdist applied between CDR3 peptides within each V-J. Welch's t-statistics and random forest reduced around 520 V-J features to 13, which were used in a naive Bayes classifier (R e1071). Clones were called with MiXCR by TCRdb after fastp trimmed the public reads at Q25, and only in-frame beta chains were retained. Every distinct CDR3 protein forms one entry, paired with its most common genes and DNA. The V and J calls were determined by TCRdb, not by the authors. In all, the sample holds 90,000 to 120,000 distinct CDR3 sequences, and approximately 15% of those were seen once. The biggest ten clones account for about 42% of the sample.

This sequence uses TRBV10-3 and TRBJ2-2; confidence is insufficient to name the D gene. Sequencing input: blood. This TCR was recovered from a woman aged 50 to 65 with Graves' hyperthyroidism. For the CDR3, the sequence is CAIRGHVAPRDTGELFF. At the DNA level, the sequence is TGTGCCATCCGTGGTCACGTTGCCCCACGGGACACCGGGGAGCTGTTTTTT.